The rows below give T cell receptor beta chains drawn from one sample of a study of PD-L1 blockade in urothelial cancer. The table came from immunoSEQ multiplex PCR; TCRdb's copy has only in-frame clones and leaves some out. This sample carries about 84,000 clones, around 80% of them seen once, and the ten largest clones take around 9.5%. This specimen consisted of PBMCs, obtained around atezolizumab (anti-PD-L1) treatment. The receptor set was obtained from a man between 65 and 79 years old with urothelial cancer. Each CDR3 is given with its conserved first and last residue. The D gene is left open where the match is weak. Clone size is shown for a subset of rows, as once, few, many or a class of expanded clone.

d_call,clone_size,v_call,j_call,cdr3_nt,cdr3_aa
NA,NA,TRBV12-5,TRBJ1-3,TGTGCTAGTGGTTTGGTAGTAGGAGGGGTTGGAAACACCATATATTTT,CASGLVVGGVGNTIYF
NA,few,TRBV7-2,TRBJ2-7,TGTGCCAGCAGCTTAAGTGGCCTTGTCACTAGCGAGCAGTACTTC,CASSLSGLVTSEQYF
NA,NA,TRBV19,TRBJ1-1,TGTGCCAGTAGTTATGGGCAGGAAGACACTGAAGCTTTCTTT,CASSYGQEDTEAFF
TRBD1,NA,TRBV4-3,TRBJ2-4,TGCGCCAGCAGCCAAGACCCTACAGGGGCCGGAAACATTCAGTACTTC,CASSQDPTGAGNIQYF
TRBD1,once,TRBV2,TRBJ1-2,TGTGCCAGCAGTCAGGGGGCGCTGGAATATGGCTACACCTTC,CASSQGALEYGYTF
TRBD1,few,TRBV5-1,TRBJ1-1,TGCGCCAGCAGCTTTTCAGGGGGGAGCACTGAAGCTTTCTTT,CASSFSGGSTEAFF
NA,few,TRBV19,TRBJ1-6,TGTGCCAGTAGCCTGCAGGGAAATTCACCCCTCCACTTT,CASSLQGNSPLHF
NA,NA,TRBV5-1,TRBJ2-1,TGCGCCAGCAGCAAGGACACCCACCCTTTCGATGAGCAGTTCTTC,CASSKDTHPFDEQFF
NA,once,TRBV9,TRBJ2-3,TGTGCCAGCAGCGCGCGGAGTTTCACAGATACGCAGTATTTT,CASSARSFTDTQYF
NA,NA,TRBV4-1,TRBJ2-6,TGCGCCAGCAGTCCTCAGAAGTCCGACTCTGGGGCCAACGTCCTGACTTTC,CASSPQKSDSGANVLTF
TRBD2,NA,TRBV5-5,TRBJ2-1,TGTGCCAGCAGCTCCAACCCATCTAGCGGGAAGGACCATGAGCAGTTCTTC,CASSSNPSSGKDHEQFF
NA,once,TRBV7-2,TRBJ1-5,TGTGCCAGCAGCTCGAGTGGGGGCAGCAATCAGCCCCAGCATTTT,CASSSSGGSNQPQHF
TRBD1,NA,TRBV29-1,TRBJ1-4,TGCAGCGTGGGACAGGGTTCCAGTGAAAAACTGTTTTTT,CSVGQGSSEKLFF
TRBD2,few,TRBV20-1,TRBJ2-3,TGCAGTGCTAAGTCGGGACTAACGCAGTATTTT,CSAKSGLTQYF
NA,NA,TRBV5-8,TRBJ2-4,TGTGCCAGCAGCTTGGAAGGCTCCGGGGACATTCAGTACTTC,CASSLEGSGDIQYF
NA,NA,TRBV11-2,TRBJ1-1,TGTGCCAGCAGCTTAGTGTCGGGCGGGCAGAGCACTGAAGCTTTCTTT,CASSLVSGGQSTEAFF
TRBD2,NA,TRBV6-8,TRBJ2-3,TGTGCCAGCAGTTACCAGGCTAGCGGGAGCACAGATACGCAGTATTTT,CASSYQASGSTDTQYF
NA,NA,TRBV28,TRBJ1-4,TGTGCCAGCAGTTTACAGGGGTGGAATGAAAAACTGTTTTTT,CASSLQGWNEKLFF
NA,NA,TRBV4-1,TRBJ2-6,TGCGCCAGCAGCCAAGAACCGCCGGACAGCTCTGGGGCCAACGTCCTGACTTTC,CASSQEPPDSSGANVLTF
NA,NA,TRBV7-2,TRBJ2-1,TGTGCCAGCAGCTTAGATTTGCAGTCCGAGCAGTTCTTC,CASSLDLQSEQFF
NA,NA,TRBV29-1,TRBJ1-1,TGCAGCGTCCATGCAGGTTACACTGAAGCTTTCTTT,CSVHAGYTEAFF
NA,NA,TRBV18,TRBJ2-2,TGTGCCAGCTCCCGACACTTGGGTCACAACACCGGGGAGCTGTTTTTT,CASSRHLGHNTGELFF
NA,NA,TRBV4-3,TRBJ2-1,TGCGCCAGCAGCCCTAACTACGGCAATGAGCAGTTCTTC,CASSPNYGNEQFF
NA,NA,TRBV30,TRBJ1-4,TGTGCCTGGGCAAGGGGCCCAAAACTGTTTTTT,CAWARGPKLFF
NA,NA,TRBV4-2,TRBJ2-7,TGTGCCAGCAGCCAAGAACTGCGATACGAGCAGTACTTC,CASSQELRYEQYF
TRBD2,NA,TRBV29-1,TRBJ2-3,TGCAGCGCCCCAGGGCTAGCGGGGCCAGATACGCAGTATTTT,CSAPGLAGPDTQYF
TRBD1,few,TRBV5-1,TRBJ1-6,TGCGCCAGCAGCTTTGAGGGGGCCGCAAATTCACCCCTCCACTTT,CASSFEGAANSPLHF
NA,NA,TRBV27,TRBJ1-6,TGTGCCAGCAGGGCCCGGGTCAATAATTCACCCCTCCACTTT,CASRARVNNSPLHF
TRBD1,NA,TRBV7-6,TRBJ2-3,TGTGCCAGCAGCGATCCCTACAGGGGCAATACGCAGTATTTT,CASSDPYRGNTQYF
NA,NA,TRBV7-2,TRBJ2-5,TGTGCCAGCAGCTTCGCGGTTCAAGAGACCCAGTACTTC,CASSFAVQETQYF
TRBD2,NA,TRBV7-2,TRBJ2-1,TGTGCCAGCAGCTTACCGGGACTAGCGGGGCGTGAGCAGTTCTTC,CASSLPGLAGREQFF
NA,NA,TRBV6-5,TRBJ2-2,TGTGCCAGCAGTTCTAGAGCGAACACCGGGGAGCTGTTTTTT,CASSSRANTGELFF
NA,NA,TRBV9,TRBJ1-2,TGTGCCAGCAGCCCCCGACAGGATCATCTCTATGGCTACACCTTC,CASSPRQDHLYGYTF
NA,NA,TRBV6-5,TRBJ2-2,TGTGCCAGCGGAGGTATGGCGGACGCCACCGGGGAGCTGTTTTTT,CASGGMADATGELFF
NA,NA,TRBV9,TRBJ1-1,TGTGCCAGCAGCGTGACTTTGAACACTGAAGCTTTCTTT,CASSVTLNTEAFF
TRBD2,NA,TRBV19,TRBJ2-1,TGTGCCAGTACCCGACTAGCGGCCCCCACGGGCCGCTCCTACAATGAGCAGTTCTTC,CASTRLAAPTGRSYNEQFF
NA,NA,TRBV21-1,TRBJ1-1,TGTGCCAGCAGCAAAAAGTCTGGGGACAGGGGGCCCGGGAACACTGAAGCTTTCTTT,CASSKKSGDRGPGNTEAFF
NA,few,TRBV5-6,TRBJ2-7,TGTGCCAGCAGCTTGGGGGAGGAGGAGCAGTACTTC,CASSLGEEEQYF
NA,NA,TRBV7-2,TRBJ2-3,TGTGCCAGCAGCCCCTTTTCGGGAGTAACGAACGCGCAGGATACGCAGTATTTT,CASSPFSGVTNAQDTQYF
TRBD1,NA,TRBV6-5,TRBJ2-1,TGTGCCAGCAGTTTAACCGGGACAGGGGGTTACAATGAGCAGTTCTTC,CASSLTGTGGYNEQFF
NA,NA,TRBV6-6,TRBJ2-1,TGTGCCAGCAGCTCCCAAATCGGAAGGGGCAATGAGCAGTTCTTC,CASSSQIGRGNEQFF
TRBD2,NA,TRBV11-3,TRBJ2-5,TGTGCCAGCAGCGTCAGGGCGGGAGTATCAGAGACCCAGTACTTC,CASSVRAGVSETQYF